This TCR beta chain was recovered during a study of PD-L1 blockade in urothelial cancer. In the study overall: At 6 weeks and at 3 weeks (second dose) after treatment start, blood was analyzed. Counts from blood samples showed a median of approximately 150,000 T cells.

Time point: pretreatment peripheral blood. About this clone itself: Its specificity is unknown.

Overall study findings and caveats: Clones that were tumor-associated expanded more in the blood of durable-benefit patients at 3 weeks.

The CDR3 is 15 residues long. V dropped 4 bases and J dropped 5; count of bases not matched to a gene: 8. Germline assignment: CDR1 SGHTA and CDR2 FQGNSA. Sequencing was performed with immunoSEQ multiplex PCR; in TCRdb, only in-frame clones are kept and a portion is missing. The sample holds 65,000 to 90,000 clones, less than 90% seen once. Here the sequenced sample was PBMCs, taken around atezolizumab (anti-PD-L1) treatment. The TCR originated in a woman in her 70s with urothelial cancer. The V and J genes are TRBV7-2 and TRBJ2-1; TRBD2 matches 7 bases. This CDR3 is CASSSQSGANNEQFF. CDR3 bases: TGTGCCAGCAGCTCCCAAAGCGGGGCCAACAATGAGCAGTTCTTC.